This is a list of T cell receptor beta chains from one sample in a study of tumor and adjacent non-tumor tissue in lung cancer. TCRdb re-analysed the multiplex PCR reads in MiXCR, keeping a single row per CDR3 protein. The table shows approximately 120,000 distinct CDR3 sequences, with about 63% occurring only once. The source material was distant non-tumor lung tissue. The receptors originated from a man in his fifties or sixties with non-small cell lung cancer. CDR3s include the opening cysteine and the closing phenylalanine or tryptophan. D genes are given only for firm matches. Size is omitted from some rows. Given values are once, few, many or a class for expanded clones.

j_gene,d_gene,v_gene,abundance,CDR3nt,CDR3aa
TRBJ2-2,-,TRBV12-3/TRBV12-4,-,TGTGACCGTATGAGGGGGACCACGAACACCGGGGAGCTGTTTTTT,CDRMRGTTNTGELFF
TRBJ2-7,TRBD2,TRBV7-9,-,TGTGCCAGCTGCCTAAGCGGGGGAATCCATCCCTACGAGCAGTGCTTC,CASCLSGGIHPYEQCF
TRBJ2-2,TRBD1,TRBV5-1,-,TGCGCCGGCAGCTTGGATGGCAGGGGGAACACCGGGGAGCTGTTATTT,CAGSLDGRGNTGELLF
TRBJ2-1,-,TRBV12-3/TRBV12-4,many,TGTGCCAGCAGTCCCCGAAGTCAGTCGTGGGGTGAGCAGTTCTTC,CASSPRSQSWGEQFF
TRBJ2-1,-,TRBV25-1,few,TGTGCCAGCAGTGAATTTCTCCCCAGTCTGGGAAATGAGCGGTTCTTC,CASSEFLPSLGNERFF
TRBJ1-1,-,TRBV29-1,-,TGCAGCGTAAGGCTAGGGGAGAACACTGAAACTTTCTTT,CSVRLGENTETFF
TRBJ2-1,TRBD2,TRBV10-2,many,TGCGCCAGCAATCCGGGACTAGCGGGGGGATCGTATCTCTACAATGAGCAGTTCTTC,CASNPGLAGGSYLYNEQFF
TRBJ2-1,-,TRBV7-2,-,TGTGCCAGCAACTTAGCTCCGGACCGGGGACCCTACAATGAGCAGTTCTTC,CASNLAPDRGPYNEQFF
TRBJ1-1,TRBD1,TRBV2,-,TGTGCCAGCAGTGAAGTTAACAGGGGAGTAGCTTTCTTT,CASSEVNRGVAFF
TRBJ1-1,-,TRBV11-1,-,TGTGACAGCAGCTTATCGGTGGGCGAGACTGAAACTTTCTTT,CDSSLSVGETETFF
TRBJ2-1,TRBD2,TRBV12-3/TRBV12-4,-,TGTGCCAGCAGCGCTCTCCGGACTAGCGGGGGACCCCAGCCCTTC,CASSALRTSGGPQPF
TRBJ1-5,-,TRBV29-1,-,TGCCGCGTTGGCGACGGGTGGGGTCGGCCCCAGCATTTT,CRVGDGWGRPQHF
TRBJ2-7,-,TRBV5-1,-,TGTGCCAACAGCGCGGACCCTCCGGGGGAGCAGTACTTC,CANSADPPGEQYF
TRBJ2-7,TRBD1,TRBV28,-,TGTGCCAGCAGTTTATTTGGACAGGGGGCATACGATCAGTACTTC,CASSLFGQGAYDQYF
TRBJ2-1,-,TRBV11-3,-,TGTACCAGCGCCCGGGGACTTGCGCCGGATGAGCAGTTCTTC,CTSARGLAPDEQFF
TRBJ2-5,-,TRBV5-1,-,TGCGCCAGCAGCTTGAGACCCAGGACAAGTTGGGCAGAGACCCAGTACTTC,CASSLRPRTSWAETQYF
TRBJ2-1,TRBD2,TRBV11-1,-,TGTGCCAGCAGCTTAGGTAGCGGGCGGGGGGGCCTCAATGAGCAGTTCTTC,CASSLGSGRGGLNEQFF
TRBJ2-7,-,TRBV12-3/TRBV12-4,-,TGTGCCAGCAATTTTTATAGGGTCGAGCAGTACTTC,CASNFYRVEQYF
TRBJ2-1,TRBD2,TRBV5-4,many,TGTGCCAGCAGCTTGGGAGTGGGACTAGCGGGAGGTGAGCAGTTCTTC,CASSLGVGLAGGEQFF
TRBJ2-1,-,TRBV5-4,many,TGTGCCAGCAGCTTGGCCCACGACATTGACAATGAGCAGTTCTTC,CASSLAHDIDNEQFF
TRBJ2-4,-,TRBV6-1,many,TGTGCCAGCACCCACGGGGGTGCAGGAGCCAAAAACATTCAGTACTTC,CASTHGGAGAKNIQYF
TRBJ2-1,-,TRBV7-8,few,TGTGCCAGCAGCTTTGGATTAGCGGCCATCAATGAGCAGTTCTTC,CASSFGLAAINEQFF
TRBJ1-6,TRBD1,TRBV12-3/TRBV12-4,-,TGTGCCAACAGTTTTTGTGGTCCCGGGACAGTGGCTAATTCACCCCTCCACTTT,CANSFCGPGTVANSPLHF
TRBJ2-2,-,TRBV25-1,-,TGTGACAGCAGTGACCCCCTAGAAGGCACCGGGGAGCTGTTTTTT,CDSSDPLEGTGELFF
TRBJ2-7,-,TRBV29-1,-,TGCAGCGTTGGACTCCGTAGTGGATGGGCCGAGCAGTACTTC,CSVGLRSGWAEQYF
TRBJ1-1,-,TRBV6-5,-,TGTGCCAACAGTTTTCTCGGGTCCTCTGGAGATTTCTTT,CANSFLGSSGDFF
TRBJ2-3,TRBD2,TRBV4-1,-,TGCGCCAGCAGCCAGCCGGGACTAGCAGGGGCCACAGATACACAGTGTTTT,CASSQPGLAGATDTQCF
TRBJ2-1,-,TRBV24-1,-,TGTGCCACCAGTGATTTGAACGAGGGCCCGGTAGGCTACAATGAGCAGTTCTTC,CATSDLNEGPVGYNEQFF
TRBJ2-7,-,TRBV5-1,-,TGCGCCAGCAGCTGGGGAGACGGGACCTACGAGCAGTACTTC,CASSWGDGTYEQYF
TRBJ1-1,TRBD1,TRBV5-1,few,TGCGCCAGCAGCTTGAGACAGGGTAGTGAAGCTTTCTTT,CASSLRQGSEAFF
TRBJ2-5,-,TRBV11-2,once,TGTGCAAGCAGCTTAGTCCCCCCCGGAGGAGAGAACCAGTACTTC,CASSLVPPGGENQYF
TRBJ1-5,TRBD1,TRBV6-1,-,TGCGCCAGCAGTGACAGCTTACGGACAGGTGGAGCGGGACTCCAGCATTTT,CASSDSLRTGGAGLQHF
TRBJ1-4,-,TRBV20-1,many,TGCAGTGCTAGAGGACTCTCAGGGAATGAAAAACTGTTTTTT,CSARGLSGNEKLFF
TRBJ2-1,-,TRBV4-2,-,TGTGCGAGCAGCCAAGATGTGGTGGGAGAGTACAATGAGCAGTTCTTC,CASSQDVVGEYNEQFF
TRBJ2-7,TRBD1,TRBV6-5,many,TGTGCCAGCGGGACAGGGGTTCGGGAGCAGTACTTC,CASGTGVREQYF
TRBJ2-2,TRBD2,TRBV29-1,-,TGCAGCGTTAGATCGGGAGGACGAGGCGTGGAGCTGTTTTTT,CSVRSGGRGVELFF
TRBJ1-2,-,TRBV5-4,-,TGTGCCAGGAGCTTGGGCCACGACTCCTATGGCTACACCTTC,CARSLGHDSYGYTF
TRBJ1-3,TRBD1,TRBV11-2,once,TGTACCAGCAGCGCTCCCGGGACAGGGTACACCATATATTTT,CTSSAPGTGYTIYF
TRBJ2-1,-,TRBV11-1,few,TGTACCAGCAGCTTAGCCCACGGTAGCGGCCTTGAGGTAAATGAGCAGTTCTTC,CTSSLAHGSGLEVNEQFF
TRBJ2-7,TRBD1,TRBV6-1,-,TGTGCCAGCAGCGAGTCTGGGACAGGGCCATACGAGCAGTACTTC,CASSESGTGPYEQYF
TRBJ1-1,TRBD1,TRBV5-6,-,TGTGCCAGCGGCTACCGGGACAGGCTGAACACTGAAGCTTTCTTT,CASGYRDRLNTEAFF
TRBJ2-1,-,TRBV29-1,-,TGCAGCACTATCAAGGCCACACAGGGTGGCATGGGTGAGCAGTTCTTC,CSTIKATQGGMGEQFF
TRBJ2-7,-,TRBV13,many,TGTGCCAGCAGCCATAGCGGAGGGAGGTCCTACGAGCAGTACTTC,CASSHSGGRSYEQYF
TRBJ2-7,-,TRBV5-1,many,TGCGCCAGCAGCTTGACCGGGGGCAACTACGAGCAGTACTTC,CASSLTGGNYEQYF
TRBJ1-1,-,TRBV28,-,TGTGCCAGCGAAGGCAGGGCGGTGATCCGGGAAGCTTTCTTT,CASEGRAVIREAFF
TRBJ2-7,TRBD2,TRBV7-8,-,TGTGCCAGCAGCTGGACTAGCGGGGCGTGGGAGCAGTACTTC,CASSWTSGAWEQYF
TRBJ2-1,TRBD2,TRBV6-5,many,TGTGCCAGCACCCCAGCGGGAGGGCTAAGGAATGAGCAGTTCTTC,CASTPAGGLRNEQFF
TRBJ2-4,-,TRBV6-1,many,TGTGCCAGCAGTGAAGAGTGGGCAGGAGACCTCTTTATAGCCAAAAACATTCAGTACTTC,CASSEEWAGDLFIAKNIQYF
TRBJ2-3,TRBD2,TRBV11-2,-,TGTACCAGCGGCTTGGTAGCGGGAGACCCAGATACGCAGTATTTT,CTSGLVAGDPDTQYF